This note documents a single TCR beta chain sequence. No antigen is known for it. Clones were sequenced by immunoSEQ multiplex PCR, and TCRdb holds only the in-frame ones, with some missing. The data show around 2.5 million clones, 80% to 95% seen once. This specimen comes from a study of shared clonotypes between healthy human individuals. Study background: Per donor, three plates held CD4 naive cells, three held CD4 memory, two held CD8 naive and one held CD8 memory.

Study-wide points: Measured sharing among donors was expected to vary with sequencing depth.

Participating donors were healthy, HIV-negative adults free of recent acute infections or vaccinations. The origin of this receptor is a man aged 18 to 35 in good health. Some clones in this sample may be carry-over from other donors' samples. The sample was naive CD4+ T cells from PBMCs. Subset defined: CD45RA+ positively selected.

The CDR3 nucleotides read TGTGCCAGCTTTCAGGGACAAACTAATGGCTACACCTTC. Translated: CASFQGQTNGYTF. This chain connects TRBV6-6 to TRBJ1-2, with a tentative D call TRBD1 (6 bases). This CDR3 has 13 amino acids. Deletions cut 8 bases from V and 6 bases from J, with 16 bases between. The germline CDR1 and CDR2 sequences are MNHNY and SVGAGI (reference sequence).